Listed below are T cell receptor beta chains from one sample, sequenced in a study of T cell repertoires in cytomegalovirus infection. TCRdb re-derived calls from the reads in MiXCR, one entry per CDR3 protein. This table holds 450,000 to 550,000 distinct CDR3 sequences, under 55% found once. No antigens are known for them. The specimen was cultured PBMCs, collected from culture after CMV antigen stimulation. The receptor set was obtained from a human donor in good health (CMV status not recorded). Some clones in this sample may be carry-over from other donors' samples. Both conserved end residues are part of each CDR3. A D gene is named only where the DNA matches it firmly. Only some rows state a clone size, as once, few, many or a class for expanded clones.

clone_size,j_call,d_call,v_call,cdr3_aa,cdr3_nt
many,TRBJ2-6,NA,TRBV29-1,CSVLGSGANVLTF,TGCAGCGTGCTGGGCTCTGGGGCCAACGTCCTGACTTTC
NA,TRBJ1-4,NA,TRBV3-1,CASSQVGNEKLFF,TGTGCCAGCAGCCAAGTCGGTAATGAAAAACTGTTTTTT
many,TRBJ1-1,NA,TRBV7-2,CASSLVGAREFNTEAFF,TGTGCCAGCAGCTTAGTGGGGGCCAGGGAGTTTAACACTGAAGCTTTCTTT
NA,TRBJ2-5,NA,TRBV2,CASQRFQETQYF,TGTGCCAGCCAACGATTTCAAGAGACCCAGTACTTC
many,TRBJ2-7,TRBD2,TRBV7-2,CASSLVAGNYEQYF,TGTGCCAGCAGCTTGGTAGCGGGTAACTACGAGCAGTACTTC
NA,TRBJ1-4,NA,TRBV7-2,CVSSFDVRNEKLFF,TGTGTCAGCAGCTTCGACGTCCGGAATGAAAAACTGTTTTTT
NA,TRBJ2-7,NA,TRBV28,CASRREEALYEQYF,TGTGCCAGCAGGAGGGAGGAGGCCCTCTACGAGCAGTACTTC
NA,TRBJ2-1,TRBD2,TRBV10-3,CASTGRGEGIDHRGSYNEQFF,TGTGCCAGCACGGGGCGGGGGGAGGGGATTGACCACCGAGGCTCCTACAATGAGCAGTTCTTC
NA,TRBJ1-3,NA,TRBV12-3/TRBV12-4,CASSLRAPGNTIYF,TGTGCCAGCAGTTTACGGGCCCCTGGAAACACCATATATTTT
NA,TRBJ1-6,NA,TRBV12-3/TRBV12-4,CASSLVLGPLGYSNSPLHF,TGTGCCAGCAGTTTAGTGCTGGGTCCCCTGGGATATTCTAATTCACCCCTCCACTTT
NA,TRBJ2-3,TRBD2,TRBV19,CATGKRDADTQYF,TGTGCCACCGGGAAGCGGGACGCAGATACGCAGTATTTT
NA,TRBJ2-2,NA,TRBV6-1,CASSGQLANTGELFF,TGTGCCAGCAGTGGACAGCTCGCGAACACCGGGGAGCTGTTTTTT
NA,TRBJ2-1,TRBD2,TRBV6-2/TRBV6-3,CASSYGLADNNEQFF,TGTGCCAGCAGTTACGGACTAGCGGACAACAATGAGCAGTTCTTC
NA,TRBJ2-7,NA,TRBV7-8,CASSLRPPGVEQYF,TGTGCCAGCAGTTTACGACCCCCTGGTGTGGAGCAGTACTTC
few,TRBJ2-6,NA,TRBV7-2,CASSLGPGLPFSGANVLTF,TGTGCCAGCAGCTTAGGACCCGGGCTTCCTTTTTCTGGGGCCAACGTCCTGACTTTC
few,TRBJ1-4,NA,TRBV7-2,CASSLDRNNEKLFF,TGTGCCAGCAGCTTAGACAGGAATAATGAAAAACTGTTTTTT
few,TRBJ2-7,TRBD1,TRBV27,CASSRGQYYEQYF,TGTGCCAGCAGCCGGGGACAGTACTACGAGCAGTACTTC
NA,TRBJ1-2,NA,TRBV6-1,CASSEAEYYGYTF,TGTGCCAGCAGTGAAGCAGAGTACTATGGCTACACCTTC
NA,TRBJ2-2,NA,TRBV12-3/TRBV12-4,CASTQGWAGELFF,TGTGCCAGCACCCAGGGTTGGGCCGGGGAGCTGTTTTTT
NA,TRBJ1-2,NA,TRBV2,CASSWDKTNYGYTF,TGTGCCAGCAGTTGGGACAAGACAAACTATGGCTACACCTTC
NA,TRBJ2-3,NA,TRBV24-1,CATSDPPTDTQYF,TGTGCCACCAGTGACCCGCCGACAGATACGCAGTATTTT
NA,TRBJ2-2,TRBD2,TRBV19,CASSIRVAGVIGELFF,TGTGCCAGTAGTATACGGGTAGCGGGAGTCATCGGGGAGCTGTTTTTT
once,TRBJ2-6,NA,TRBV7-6,CASSLSAGFPSGANVLTF,TGTGCCAGCAGCTTATCGGCGGGTTTTCCTTCTGGGGCCAACGTCCTGACTTTC
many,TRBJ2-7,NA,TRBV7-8,CASSSHGPGYEQYF,TGTGCCAGCAGCTCCCACGGCCCGGGGTACGAGCAGTACTTC
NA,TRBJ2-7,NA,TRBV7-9,CASSYQLGSTAYEQYF,TGTGCCAGCAGTTATCAGCTAGGGAGCACTGCCTACGAGCAGTACTTC
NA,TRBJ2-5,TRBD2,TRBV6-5,CASSYTSPGTSGIVFGETQYF,TGTGCCAGCAGTTACACCTCCCCCGGGACTAGCGGGATCGTTTTCGGGGAGACCCAGTACTTC
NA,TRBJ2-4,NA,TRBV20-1,CSARKAGTFIQYF,TGCAGTGCTAGAAAGGCTGGGACGTTCATTCAGTACTTC
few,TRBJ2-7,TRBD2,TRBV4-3,CASSQDAAGGGLEQYF,TGCGCCAGCAGCCAAGATGCGGCGGGAGGGGGCCTCGAGCAGTACTTC
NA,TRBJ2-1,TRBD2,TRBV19,CASRRGLAGLPDEQFF,TGTGCCAGTAGAAGGGGACTAGCGGGGCTTCCCGATGAGCAGTTCTTC
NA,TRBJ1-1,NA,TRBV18,CASSRNSNTEAFF,TGTGCCAGCTCACGGAACTCGAACACTGAAGCTTTCTTT
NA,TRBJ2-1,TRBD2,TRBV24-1,CATSAAGGPNYNEQFF,TGTGCCACCAGTGCAGCGGGAGGTCCCAACTACAATGAGCAGTTCTTC
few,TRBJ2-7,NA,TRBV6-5,CASSYTGGGLNYEQYF,TGTGCCAGCAGTTACACGGGAGGGGGCCTGAACTACGAGCAGTACTTC
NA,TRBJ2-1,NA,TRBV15,CATSGAGGGPNERQFF,TGTGCCACCAGCGGAGCAGGGGGGGGTCCTAATGAAAGGCAGTTCTTC
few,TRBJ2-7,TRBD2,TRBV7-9,CASSPGGWTSLSRKAYEQYF,TGTGCCAGCAGCCCTGGCGGTTGGACTAGCCTTTCCCGCAAAGCCTACGAGCAGTACTTC
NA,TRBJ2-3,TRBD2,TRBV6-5,CASSYSIAGGITDTQYF,TGTGCCAGCAGTTACTCGATTGCGGGGGGAATCACAGATACGCAGTATTTT
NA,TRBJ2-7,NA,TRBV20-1,CSVWRGLNYEQYF,TGCAGTGTTTGGAGGGGACTTAACTACGAGCAGTACTTC
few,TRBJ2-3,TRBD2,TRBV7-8,CASSLGTSGLQGTQYF,TGTGCCAGCAGCTTAGGGACTAGCGGGCTCCAGGGTACGCAGTATTTT
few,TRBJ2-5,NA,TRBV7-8,CASSRLVEETQYF,TGTGCCAGCAGCCGACTAGTAGAGGAGACCCAGTACTTC
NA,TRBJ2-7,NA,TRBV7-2,CASSLRDHPSYEQYF,TGTGCCAGCAGCTTAAGGGACCACCCCTCCTACGAGCAGTACTTC
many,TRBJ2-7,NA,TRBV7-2,CASRGSYEQYF,TGTGCCAGCAGGGGTTCCTACGAGCAGTACTTC
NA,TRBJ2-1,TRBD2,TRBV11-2,CASSLRLLAAYEQFF,TGTGCCAGCAGCTTACGTCTTCTAGCGGCTTATGAGCAGTTCTTC
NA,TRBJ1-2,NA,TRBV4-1,CASSQEWGARGYTF,TGCGCCAGCAGCCAAGAGTGGGGGGCTCGGGGCTACACCTTC
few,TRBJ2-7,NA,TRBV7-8,CASSLEGLGRYEQYF,TGTGCCAGCAGCCTAGAAGGGCTTGGGCGCTACGAGCAGTACTTC
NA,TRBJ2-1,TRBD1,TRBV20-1,CSAQRDRTYNEQFF,TGCAGTGCTCAGAGGGACAGAACCTACAATGAGCAGTTCTTC
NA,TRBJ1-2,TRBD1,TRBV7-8,CASSPLRTGNYGYTF,TGTGCCAGCAGCCCACTCCGGACAGGAAACTATGGCTACACCTTC
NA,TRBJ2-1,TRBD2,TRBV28,CASSSASGGAHNEQFF,TGTGCCAGCAGTTCCGCTAGCGGGGGGGCCCACAATGAGCAGTTCTTC
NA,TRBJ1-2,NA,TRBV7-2,CASSLRLSGGYTF,TGTGCCAGCAGCTTAAGACTGTCGGGTGGCTACACCTTC
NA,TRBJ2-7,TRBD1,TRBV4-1,CASSPSYTGTGAPYEQYF,TGCGCCAGCAGCCCCAGCTATACCGGGACAGGGGCCCCCTACGAGCAGTACTTC
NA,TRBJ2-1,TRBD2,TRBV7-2,CASSRSGRTYNEQFF,TGTGCCAGCAGCCGGAGCGGGAGGACCTACAATGAGCAGTTCTTC
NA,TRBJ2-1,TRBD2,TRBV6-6,CASRAWGEGRGSEQFF,TGTGCCAGCCGCGCCTGGGGGGAGGGCCGAGGAAGTGAGCAGTTCTTC
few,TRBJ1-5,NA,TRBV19,CASSIHAKGPSGPQHF,TGTGCCAGTAGTATACATGCGAAGGGTCCCAGTGGGCCCCAGCATTTT
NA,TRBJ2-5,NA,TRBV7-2,CASSKSLQETQYF,TGTGCCAGCAGCAAGTCCCTCCAAGAGACCCAGTACTTC